Below are 18 T cell receptor beta chains sequenced from a single sample in a study of immune characteristics of hereditary and idiopathic chronic pancreatitis. Patients having total pancreatectomy with islet autotransplantation provided the chronic pancreatitis pancreas tissue. Generated by immunoSEQ multiplex PCR, the TCRdb table keeps only in-frame clones and is missing some. The sample consists of about 9,400 clones, roughly three quarters of them appearing once. Sequencing was performed on pancreas tissue with idiopathic chronic pancreatitis. The receptors were sampled from a human donor with chronic pancreatitis.

This clone has more than one count but fewer than ten. The rearrangement uses TRBV14 and TRBJ2-7, with 15 bases matching TRBD2. Looked up from germline, CDR1 is SGHDN and CDR2 is FVKESK. CDR3 length: 18 amino acids. The V segment lost 4 bases and the J segment 0 bases; nucleotides outside the gene matches: 7. The CDR3 DNA follows: TGTGCCAGCAGCCCGGGACTAGCGGGGGGCCTCTCCTCCTACGAGCAGTACTTC. Its protein is CASSPGLAGGLSSYEQYF.

This clone was picked up one time. The chain employs TRBV20-1 and TRBJ2-1; D might be TRBD2 (6 bases). Germline V lookup: CDR1 DFQATT, CDR2 SNEGSKA (reference sequence). V was trimmed by 3 bases and J by 6 bases, leaving 15 bases between them. CDR3 length equals 14 residues. The CDR3 spells CSASGPGTGNEQFF. DNA of the CDR3: TGCAGTGCTAGTGGACCCGGGACTGGCAATGAGCAGTTCTTC.

The rearrangement uses TRBV3-1 (or the pseudogene TRBV3-2) and TRBJ1-5, with D uncertain. The V end was cut by 2 bases, the J end by 5 bases, with 7 bases between. CDR1 is LGHDT and CDR2 is YNNKEL in the germline V gene (reference sequence). The CDR3 extends over 13 amino acids. DNA for the CDR3: TGTGCCAGCAGCCAAACCCCAGATCAGCCCCAGCATTTT. Its protein is CASSQTPDQPQHF.

The chain is built from TRBV15 and TRBJ2-3, with D perhaps TRBD2 (5 bases). CDR3 length equals 13 residues. Germline CDR1 reads LNHNV; CDR2 reads YYDKDF (reference sequence). V lost 1 base and J 8 bases, leaving 10 bases between the germline ends. The CDR3 DNA reads TGTGCCACCAGCAGAGGGGAGATCTCTACGCAGTATTTT. Translated: CATSRGEISTQYF.

This clone is large by share. CDR3 residues: CASSEEAGTNSPLHF. The CDR3 DNA sequence: TGTGCCAGCAGTGAAGAAGCCGGGACAAATTCACCCCTCCACTTT. The chain has TRBV6-1 and TRBJ1-6; perhaps TRBD1 as D (6 bases). This CDR3 comprises 15 residues. The V gene's germline CDR1 is MNHNS and CDR2 SASEGT. Deletions cut 1 base from V and 7 bases from J, with 11 bases between.

The chain is built from TRBV5-1 and TRBJ2-1, with D tentatively TRBD2 (7 bases). The length of the CDR3 is 16 residues. In germline, CDR1 is SGHRS, CDR2 YFSETQ. V shed 0 bases and J shed 6 bases, with 16 bases lying between them. The CDR3 region is CASSLAPAGAVNEQFF. CDR3 sequence (DNA): TGCGCCAGCAGCTTGGCCCCCGCGGGGGCCGTCAATGAGCAGTTCTTC.

CDR3 protein: CASSHDKRTVVKNIQYF. In DNA form, the CDR3 reads TGTGCCAGCAGCCACGATAAAAGGACAGTCGTCAAAAACATTCAGTACTTC. The gene calls are TRBV14 and TRBJ2-4; weak D call: TRBD1 (6 bases). Trimming shortened V by 3 bases and J by 3 bases, and 18 bases separated the two germline ends. This CDR3 region has 17 residues. Germline V gene sequence: CDR1 SGHDN, CDR2 FVKESK.

The chain employs TRBV9 and TRBJ2-2; 7 bases are shared with TRBD2. Per germline, CDR1 SGDLS and CDR2 YYNGEE. The junction had 18 bases not matched to a gene; V was cut back by 2 bases and J by 5 bases. The CDR3 has 19 residues. The CDR3 DNA follows: TGTGCCAGCAGCGTTACACTGGGGTCGAGGGACGGGAGGACCGGGGAGCTGTTTTTT. Its translation: CASSVTLGSRDGRTGELFF.

The chain has TRBV7-9 and TRBJ1-4; 10 positions agree with TRBD1. V gave up 1 base and J gave up 7 bases; unmatched junction bases: 3. Germline CDR1 reads SEHNR; CDR2 reads FQNEAQ (reference sequence). CDR3 size: 15 residues. The CDR3 loop is CASSLGDRGSEKLFF. The CDR3 region has the DNA TGTGCCAGCAGCTTAGGGGACAGGGGATCTGAAAAACTGTTTTTT.

The chain couples TRBV29-1 to TRBJ2-1; D remains unclear. V gave up 6 bases and J gave up 3 bases, with 15 bases separating them. The germline CDR1 and CDR2 sequences are SQVTM and ANQGSEA. The CDR3 consists of 14 residues. This CDR3 is CSVTKQYNYNEQFF. In DNA form, the CDR3 reads TGCAGCGTGACAAAGCAGTACAACTACAATGAGCAGTTCTTC.

DNA of the CDR3: TGTGCCAGCAGCTTAGGGGGGTTCGGGGCCAACGTCCTGACTTTC. Its protein is CASSLGGFGANVLTF. The chain recombines TRBV11-3 with TRBJ2-6, with D perhaps given as TRBD1 or TRBD2 (5 bases each). CDR3 length: 15 residues. The V and J ends lost 1 base and 4 bases respectively, with 8 bases between them. In germline, CDR1 is SGHNT, CDR2 YENEEA.

This clone showed up just once. This rearrangement joins TRBV2 to TRBJ1-6; D unresolved. Germline CDR1 is SNHLY and CDR2 is FYNNEI. Trimming took 3 bases from V and 9 from J, leaving 6 bases between them. The CDR3 has 12 amino acids. CDR3 coding DNA: TGTGCCAGCAGTGAGGAAGGTTCACCCCTCCACTTT. Translation gives CASSEEGSPLHF.

V usage is TRBV5-6 and J usage is TRBJ1-2, with a possible D match to TRBD1 (5 bases). Trimming removed 0 bases from V and 5 bases from J, with 8 bases in between. The CDR3 extends over 13 amino acids. CDR1 SGHDT and CDR2 YYEEEE come from the germline V gene. CDR3 in amino acids: CASSLGRVYGYTF. CDR3 coding DNA: TGTGCCAGCAGCTTGGGCAGGGTTTATGGCTACACCTTC.

CDR3 sequence (DNA): TGTGCCAGCAGTGACCTAGCGGGGGGGCCCACGGGAAATGAGCAGTTCTTC. It codes for CASSDLAGGPTGNEQFF. V and J are TRBV6-4 and TRBJ2-1, with TRBD2 matching over 12 bases. This CDR3 spans 17 amino acids. The V and J ends lost 2 bases and 7 bases, in that order; junction bases with no gene match: 9. CDR1 is MRHNA and CDR2 is SNTAGT in the germline V gene.

CDR3 nucleotides: TGTGCCACCAGTCACATTAGCACAGATACGCAGTATTTT. This encodes CATSHISTDTQYF. The chain couples TRBV24-1 to TRBJ2-3; no clear D. The V and J ends lost 6 bases and 0 bases respectively, with 6 bases between them. CDR1 and CDR2 from the germline V gene are KGHDR and SFDVKD. The CDR3 contains 13 residues.

The rearrangement joins TRBV5-1 to TRBJ1-1, with D perhaps TRBD1 (6 bases). Germline CDR1 is SGHRS and CDR2 is YFSETQ. The CDR3 loop spans 15 amino acids. V gave up 1 base and J gave up 7 bases, with 17 bases separating them. The CDR3 here is CASSLSSVKGGEAFF. The CDR3 bases are TGCGCCAGCAGCTTGTCTTCGGTTAAAGGGGGTGAAGCTTTCTTT. Based on the CDR3 plus reference TRBV5-1 and TRBJ1-1, the full variable domain is KAGVTQTPRYLIKTRGQQVTLSCSPISGHRSVSWYQQTPGQGLQFLFEYFSETQRNKGNFPGRFSGRQFSNSRSEMNVSTLELGDSALYLCASSLSSVKGGEAFFGQGTRLTVV.

The rearrangement joins TRBV5-6 to TRBJ1-5; the D gene is possibly TRBD1 (6 bases). In germline, CDR1 is SGHDT, CDR2 YYEEEE. V was trimmed by 3 bases and J by 3 bases, leaving 13 bases between them. CDR3 length: 15 residues. CDR3 loop: CASSSGGQINQPQHF. In nucleotides, the CDR3 is TGTGCCAGCAGCTCCGGAGGACAGATCAATCAGCCCCAGCATTTT.

The chain recombines TRBV20-1 with TRBJ2-1, with D possibly matching TRBD1 (5 bases). V was trimmed by 3 bases and J by 12 bases, leaving 15 bases between them. The CDR3 consists of 12 residues. Germline V gene sequence: CDR1 DFQATT, CDR2 SNEGSKA (reference sequence). CDR3 DNA: TGCAGTGCTAGTCACCCGTGGCAGGGGCAGTTCTTC. Translating gives CSASHPWQGQFF.